The rows below give T cell receptor beta chains drawn from one sample of a study of T-cell reconstitution after alpha-beta-depleted transplantation in children. TCRdb redid the calling of the PCR reads with MiXCR, one entry per CDR3 protein. This sample has 350,000 to 500,000 distinct CDR3 sequences, with 43% found just once. Sequencing used PBMCs, obtained before TCRalphabeta/CD19-depleted stem cell transplant. These receptor sequences come from a girl aged 2 to 9 with aplastic anemia, due to receive a stem cell transplant. Both conserved end residues are part of each CDR3. D genes are given only for firm matches. Clone size is stated in some rows and not others, as once, few, many or a class when expanded.

TRBJ2-5 | few | . | TRBV3-1 | CASSQPPGLETQYF | TGTGCCAGCAGCCAGCCTCCTGGGCTTGAGACCCAGTACTTC
TRBJ1-1 | . | . | TRBV20-1 | CSARPQRRGNTEAFF | TGCAGTGCTAGACCCCAACGGAGGGGTAACACTGAAGCTTTCTTT
TRBJ2-7 | . | . | TRBV30 | CAWTYGSYEQYF | TGTGCCTGGACTTACGGGTCCTACGAGCAGTACTTC
TRBJ2-1 | many | . | TRBV5-1 | CASSLGSYNEQFF | TGCGCCAGCAGCTTGGGCAGTTACAATGAGCAGTTCTTC
TRBJ2-1 | . | . | TRBV29-1 | CSVVHVSSYNEQFF | TGCAGCGTTGTCCACGTGAGCTCCTACAATGAGCAGTTCTTC
TRBJ2-5 | . | . | TRBV5-1 | CASSLESVLETQYF | TGCGCCAGCAGCTTGGAATCGGTGTTGGAGACCCAGTACTTC
TRBJ2-2 | many | . | TRBV5-1 | CASSLGAGELFF | TGTGCCAGCAGCTTGGGGGCCGGGGAGCTGTTTTTT
TRBJ2-7 | few | . | TRBV6-2/TRBV6-3 | CASSYRPIDSEQYF | TGTGCCAGCAGTTACAGGCCCATCGACAGCGAGCAGTACTTC
TRBJ1-1 | many | TRBD1 | TRBV5-1 | CASGTGTGRLSTEAFF | TGCGCCAGTGGGACCGGGACAGGCCGATTGAGCACTGAAGCTTTCTTT
TRBJ2-7 | . | . | TRBV19 | CASRKGYEQYF | TGTGCCAGTAGGAAGGGCTACGAGCAGTACTTC
TRBJ1-1 | many | . | TRBV2 | CASSRTVMNTEAFF | TGTGCCAGCAGCCGGACAGTGATGAACACTGAAGCTTTCTTT
TRBJ2-5 | . | . | TRBV20-1 | CSAGGRPNFETQYF | TGCAGTGCTGGGGGACGGCCGAATTTTGAGACCCAGTACTTC
TRBJ2-3 | . | TRBD1 | TRBV18 | CASSPNPGQGTQYF | TGTGCCAGCTCACCCAACCCGGGACAGGGTACGCAGTATTTT
TRBJ1-3 | . | . | TRBV7-9 | CATDTGSSGNTIYF | TGTGCCACCGATACAGGTTCCTCTGGAAACACCATATATTTT
TRBJ1-2 | . | . | TRBV5-1 | CASSLAGQEYGYTF | TGCGCCAGCAGCTTGGCAGGGCAGGAGTATGGCTACACCTTC
TRBJ1-1 | . | . | TRBV6-5 | CASSYSIGKARGTEAFF | TGTGCCAGCAGTTACTCGATTGGGAAGGCTCGAGGCACTGAAGCTTTCTTT
TRBJ1-1 | . | TRBD1 | TRBV6-1 | CASTAPTGARGSYEAFF | TGTGCCAGCACCGCCCCTACAGGGGCCAGGGGCTCTTATGAAGCTTTCTTT
TRBJ2-3 | . | . | TRBV12-3/TRBV12-4 | CASSIQGQSTDTQYF | TGTGCCAGCAGTATTCAGGGGCAGAGCACAGATACGCAGTATTTT
TRBJ1-1 | few | TRBD1 | TRBV2 | CATGWDRGAMNTEAFF | TGTGCCACCGGCTGGGACAGGGGGGCGATGAACACTGAAGCTTTCTTT
TRBJ1-2 | . | . | TRBV20-1 | CSSAGAFPSNYGYTF | TGCAGTTCGGCGGGGGCGTTCCCCTCTAACTATGGCTACACCTTC
TRBJ2-2 | . | TRBD1 | TRBV15 | CATSPGQGANTGELFF | TGTGCCACCAGCCCGGGACAGGGGGCGAACACCGGGGAGCTGTTTTTT
TRBJ2-5 | . | TRBD1 | TRBV9 | CASSVAETGKETQYF | TGTGCCAGCAGCGTAGCCGAGACAGGGAAAGAGACCCAGTACTTC
TRBJ1-2 | few | . | TRBV7-9 | CASSLRREANYGYTF | TGTGCCAGCAGCTTAAGACGGGAAGCTAACTATGGCTACACCTTC
TRBJ2-2 | . | . | TRBV4-1 | CASSLGRGGTGELFF | TGCGCCAGCAGCCTTGGGCGGGGTGGCACCGGGGAGCTGTTTTTT
TRBJ2-1 | . | TRBD1 | TRBV10-2 | CASSLVTGGRNVRFF | TGCGCCAGCAGCCTAGTTACAGGGGGTAGGAACGTGCGGTTCTTC
TRBJ1-4 | . | . | TRBV6-5 | CASSYSGDRSNEKLFF | TGTGCCAGCAGTTACTCAGGAGACAGGTCTAATGAAAAACTGTTTTTT
TRBJ2-5 | . | . | TRBV7-2 | CASTSLVVGQQETQYF | TGTGCCAGCACCTCCTTGGTAGTGGGCCAGCAAGAGACCCAGTACTTC
TRBJ1-5 | . | TRBD1 | TRBV20-1 | CSADKEGDRRRAQHF | TGCAGTGCTGATAAGGAGGGGGACAGGCGTAGGGCCCAGCATTTT
TRBJ1-2 | . | TRBD1 | TRBV6-1 | CASRLNPLGQGEGYTF | TGTGCCAGTCGTCTGAACCCACTGGGACAGGGTGAAGGCTACACCTTC
TRBJ2-1 | few | TRBD1 | TRBV20-1 | CSAKSTGEVWNEQFF | TGCAGTGCTAAGTCTACAGGGGAAGTGTGGAATGAGCAGTTCTTC
TRBJ2-7 | many | . | TRBV6-2/TRBV6-3 | CASSLAGSFYEQYF | TGTGCCAGCAGCTTGGCGGGCAGCTTCTACGAGCAGTACTTC
TRBJ2-7 | . | . | TRBV4-1 | CASSQEPGESYEQYF | TGCGCCAGCAGCCAAGAACCCGGGGAAAGCTACGAGCAGTACTTC
TRBJ2-7 | many | . | TRBV7-8 | CASSQMGVYEQYF | TGTGCCAGCAGCCAAATGGGCGTATACGAGCAGTACTTC
TRBJ2-7 | . | . | TRBV5-1 | CASCKDGGFYEQYF | TGCGCCAGCTGCAAGGACGGGGGTTTCTACGAGCAGTACTTC
TRBJ2-6 | few | TRBD1 | TRBV28 | CASRQVRQGAGANVLTF | TGTGCCAGCAGGCAAGTTCGACAGGGCGCTGGGGCCAACGTCCTGACTTTC
TRBJ2-3 | . | . | TRBV3-1 | CASSPLGQFTDTQYF | TGTGCCAGCAGCCCATTAGGACAGTTCACAGATACGCAGTATTTT
TRBJ2-5 | many | . | TRBV5-1 | CASSLAGLTQETQYF | TGCGCCAGCAGCTTGGCGGGGCTGACACAAGAGACCCAGTACTTC
TRBJ2-1 | . | . | TRBV6-2/TRBV6-3 | CASSQGFDEQFF | TGTGCCAGCAGTCAAGGGTTCGATGAGCAGTTCTTC
TRBJ2-1 | . | . | TRBV5-1 | CASSPPDPYNEQFF | TGCGCCAGCAGCCCTCCTGACCCCTACAATGAGCAGTTCTTC
TRBJ2-5 | . | . | TRBV7-9 | CASSSPDSDKETQYF | TGTGCCAGCAGCAGCCCGGACAGCGATAAAGAGACCCAGTACTTC
TRBJ2-5 | many | TRBD1 | TRBV6-5 | CASSYRGETQYF | TGTGCCAGCAGCTACAGGGGAGAGACCCAGTACTTC
TRBJ2-3 | few | . | TRBV12-3/TRBV12-4 | CASSPVLKGPTDTQYF | TGTGCCAGCAGTCCAGTCCTTAAGGGGCCCACAGATACGCAGTATTTT
TRBJ1-1 | many | . | TRBV7-2 | CASGTGLNTEAFF | TGTGCCAGCGGTACAGGGTTAAACACTGAAGCTTTCTTT
TRBJ1-3 | . | TRBD1 | TRBV20-1 | CSARTPDRAGNTIYF | TGCAGTGCTAGAACTCCGGACAGGGCTGGAAACACCATATATTTT
TRBJ2-1 | many | TRBD2 | TRBV29-1 | CSVEASGRGNEQFF | TGCAGCGTTGAAGCTAGCGGGAGAGGAAATGAGCAGTTCTTC
TRBJ2-1 | . | . | TRBV20-1 | CSARDRTGSYNEQFF | TGCAGTGCTAGAGATAGGACGGGATCCTACAATGAGCAGTTCTTC
TRBJ1-6 | many | . | TRBV27 | CASSFQPPGRSSYNSPLHF | TGTGCCAGCAGTTTTCAGCCTCCGGGACGGAGCTCCTATAATTCACCCCTCCACTTT
TRBJ2-7 | . | TRBD1 | TRBV7-2 | CASSRSGQLSYEQYF | TGTGCCAGCAGCAGATCGGGACAGCTATCCTACGAGCAGTACTTC